This TCR beta chain was recovered during a study of molecular identifiers for immune sequencing clone quantification. Bulk TCR libraries used previously described methods and listed TCR primers. A single record per CDR3 protein comes from TCRdb applying MiXCR to the PCR reads. This sample has approximately 500,000 distinct CDR3 sequences, with over 20% found just once. This clonotype was picked up a small number of times. Its specificity is unknown. The CDR3 runs 12 residues. Trimming left V 0 bases short and J 15 bases short, with 11 bases between. Germline values: CDR1 SGHVS, CDR2 FNYEAQ. Overall study results and limits: A shared barcode on identical TCR molecules could lead to underestimated sizes for highly expanded clones.

This receptor was identified in a human donor in good health. Some libraries in this study had Jurkat cell RNA spiked in. The chain employs TRBV7-6 and TRBJ2-2, with D possibly being TRBD1 (6 bases). Sequencing was done on a sample of naive CD8+ T cells from blood, with Jurkat cell RNA spiked in. As for subset: FACS-sorted CD8+CD4-CCR7+CD45RA+ naive T cells. This chain's CDR3 is CASSLADRRMFF. CDR3 bases: TGTGCCAGCAGCTTAGCGGACAGAAGGATGTTTTTT.